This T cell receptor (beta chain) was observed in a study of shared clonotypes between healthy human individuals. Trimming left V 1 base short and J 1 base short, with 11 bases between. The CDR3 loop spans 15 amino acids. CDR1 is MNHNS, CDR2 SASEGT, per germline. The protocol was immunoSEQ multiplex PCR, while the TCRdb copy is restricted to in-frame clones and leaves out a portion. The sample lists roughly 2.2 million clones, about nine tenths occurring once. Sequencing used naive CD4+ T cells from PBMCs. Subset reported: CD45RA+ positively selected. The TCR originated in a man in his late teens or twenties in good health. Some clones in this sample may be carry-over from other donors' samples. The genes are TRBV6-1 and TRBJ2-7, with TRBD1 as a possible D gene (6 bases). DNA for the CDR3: TGTGCCAGCAGTGAAGGGCCAGGGGAATCCTACGAGCAGTACTTC. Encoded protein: CASSEGPGESYEQYF.